This T cell receptor beta chain emerged from a study of shared clonotypes between healthy human individuals. The overall study: CD4 naive and CD4 memory each took three plates per donor, while CD8 naive took two and CD8 memory one.

With respect to this clone: Its target is not known.

Trimming removed 0 bases at V and 5 bases at J, with 9 bases between. Germline CDR1 and CDR2: SGHRS and YFSETQ. This CDR3 region has 13 residues. The repertoire was sequenced with immunoSEQ multiplex PCR; TCRdb's copy has only in-frame clones and lacks some. The data contain 2,500,000 or so clones, 85% to 95% of them seen just once; the ten biggest clones take up 0.37%. Notes on the study in general: Larger richness was generally estimated for naive than memory subsets.

A CD45RA-negative memory subset and a CD45RA+ naive subset were separated from the CD4+ cells. Source material: naive CD4+ T cells from PBMCs. Stated subset: CD45RA+ positively selected. The sequence came from a man aged 18 to 30 in good health. Some clones in this sample may be carry-over from other donors' samples. The J gene is TRBJ2-7, the V gene TRBV5-1; D gene ambiguous. The CDR3 protein is CASSLEVNHEQYF. The CDR3 bases are TGCGCCAGCAGCTTGGAGGTAAATCACGAGCAGTACTTC. The entire variable domain, with the rest obtained from reference TRBV5-1 and TRBJ2-7, is as follows: KAGVTQTPRYLIKTRGQQVTLSCSPISGHRSVSWYQQTPGQGLQFLFEYFSETQRNKGNFPGRFSGRQFSNSRSEMNVSTLELGDSALYLCASSLEVNHEQYFGPGTRLTVT.